This T cell receptor beta chain was observed in a study of T cells in localized non-small cell lung cancer. Study-level results: Greater blood T cell density accompanied longer overall survival. Adjacent lung tissue had a median 57 of the top 100 clones found in the tumor.

The protocol was immunoSEQ multiplex PCR, while the TCRdb copy is restricted to in-frame clones and leaves out a portion. Of around 48,000 clones listed, around three quarters were seen once; the top ten hold about 17%. Trimming cost V 4 bases and J 6 bases; bases outside gene matches: 4. This CDR3 contains 12 residues. Germline values: CDR1 SQVTM, CDR2 ANQGSEA. On this clone: Its specificity is unknown.

The chain employs TRBV29-1 and TRBJ2-3; 7 positions match TRBD1. The specimen was peripheral blood, collected before any cancer treatment. This TCR was recovered from a man aged 35-69 years with stage I squamous cell lung carcinoma. The CDR3 sequence: CSVGLQGDTQYF. The DNA of the CDR3 is TGCAGCGTTGGACTACAGGGGGATACGCAGTATTTT.